A single sample gave rise to the 26 T cell receptor beta chains below, sequenced in a study of a mutant IDH1 vaccine in newly diagnosed glioma. Their target antigens are unknown. Time point specified: week 11, during vaccination. Doses of 300 ug of mutant IDH1 20-mer peptide were given with topical imiquimod. The assay was immunoSEQ multiplex PCR, and TCRdb's table has in-frame clones only and misses some. The table has under 150,000 clones, about 90% seen once; the top ten hold roughly 0.62%. This specimen was PBMCs, taken from a glioma patient whose treatment included an IDH1 peptide vaccine. All receptors come from a woman in her fifties or sixties with glioma.

The V call is TRBV10-1, the J call TRBJ2-1; 8 nucleotides match TRBD2. Germline CDR1 reads WNHNN; CDR2 reads SYGVQD (reference sequence). Trimming removed 8 bases from V and 9 bases from J; junction bases left unmatched: 15. This CDR3 has 15 residues. This CDR3 is CASGPSGRGFSEQFF. Written as DNA, the CDR3 is TGCGCCAGCGGACCGAGCGGGAGAGGCTTTTCTGAGCAGTTCTTC.

The chain has TRBV10-1 and TRBJ2-7; D gene uncertain. CDR1 and CDR2 from the germline V gene are WNHNN and SYGVQD (reference sequence). This CDR3 has 12 residues. V was pared by 8 bases and J by 3 bases, with 11 bases between. The chain's CDR3 is CASSGNNYEQYF. The DNA of the CDR3 is TGCGCCAGCTCGGGCAACAACTACGAGCAGTACTTC.

This chain joins TRBV5-1 and TRBJ1-3; D unclear. Germline V gene lookup returns CDR1 SGHRS and CDR2 YFSETQ. The V end was cut by 2 bases, the J end by 0 bases, with 9 bases between. This CDR3 is built from 15 residues. CDR3 bases: TGCGCCAGCAGCTTAGGACCCCACTCTGGAAACACCATATATTTT. Protein: CASSLGPHSGNTIYF.

The V and J genes are TRBV7-3 and TRBJ2-5, with 10 positions matching TRBD2. Losses at the gene ends were 2 bases for V and 5 bases for J; bases not matched to a gene: 2. Germline CDR1 SGHTA, CDR2 FQGTGA. This CDR3 is built from 14 residues. The CDR3 DNA sequence: TGTGCCAGCAGCTTACTAGCGGGAGACGAGACCCAGTACTTC. Translation: CASSLLAGDETQYF.

This rearrangement joins TRBV28 to TRBJ2-7; tentatively, D is TRBD2 (5 bases). V was cut by 1 base and J by 1 base, with 20 bases left in between. CDR3 length: 18 amino acids. Per the germline V gene, CDR1 is MDHEN and CDR2 is SYDVKM. CDR3 sequence: CASSLSVGYESGSYEQYF. The CDR3 DNA is TGTGCCAGCAGTTTATCGGTCGGATACGAGAGCGGATCCTACGAGCAGTACTTC.

The rearrangement uses TRBV6-5 and TRBJ1-1, with D unclear. This CDR3 spans 14 amino acids. Between the trimmed V and J ends, which lost 5 bases and 1 base, there was a span of 11 bases. Germline V gene lookup returns CDR1 MNHEY and CDR2 SVGAGI. The CDR3 nucleotides read TGTGCCAGCAGTCCCGCAGTGACGAACACTGAAGCTTTCTTT. Residues: CASSPAVTNTEAFF.

Concerning this clone: At the DNA level, this CDR3 is encoded by other sequences in the same sample as well. The chain combines TRBV6-1 with TRBJ2-7; 13 nucleotides align to TRBD2. Germline CDR1 and CDR2: MNHNS and SASEGT. The CDR3 extends over 15 amino acids. V lost 4 bases, J lost 1 base, and 1 base stayed unmatched. In nucleotides, the CDR3 is TGTGCCAGCAGTGGACTAGCGGGGGGTTCCTACGAGCAGTACTTC. This gives the protein CASSGLAGGSYEQYF.

J is TRBJ2-4 and V is TRBV2; D ambiguous. The germline V gene encodes CDR1 SNHLY and CDR2 FYNNEI. The CDR3 is 13 amino acids. V shed 6 bases and J shed 4 bases, with 10 bases lying between them. The CDR3 region has the DNA TGTGCCAGCAGCGTCGACGGAAAAAACATTCAGTACTTC. Translating gives CASSVDGKNIQYF.

The chain carries TRBV5-6 and TRBJ2-2; 7 nucleotides match TRBD2. The ends lost 4 bases at V and 2 bases at J; junction bases unmatched: 2. Looked up from germline, CDR1 is SGHDT and CDR2 is YYEEEE. There are 14 residues in the CDR3. The CDR3 protein is CASSPGLNTGELFF. The CDR3 DNA sequence: TGTGCCAGCAGCCCGGGACTAAACACCGGGGAGCTGTTTTTT.

The gene calls are TRBV27 and TRBJ1-2, with D uncertain. Germline lookup yields CDR1 MNHEY and CDR2 SMNVEV (reference sequence). Between the trimmed V and J ends, which lost 8 bases and 0 bases, there was a span of 4 bases. The CDR3 runs 11 residues. CDR3 sequence: CASGPNYGYTF. The DNA for the CDR3 is TGTGCCAGCGGGCCTAACTATGGCTACACCTTC.

This chain connects TRBV10-2 to TRBJ2-3, with D perhaps assigned TRBD1 or TRBD2 (5 bases each). This CDR3 has 15 amino acids. Trimming removed 5 bases from V and 2 bases from J, with 14 bases in between. Germline loops: CDR1 WSHSY, CDR2 SAAADI. In nucleotides, the CDR3 is TGCGCCAGCAGTCTGGGACCGAGATCCACAGATACGCAGTATTTT. Translating it yields CASSLGPRSTDTQYF.

This chain joins TRBV10-1 and TRBJ2-3; the D gene could be TRBD1 or TRBD2 (5 bases each). Trimming took 4 bases from V and 0 from J, leaving 14 bases between them. The CDR3 contains 16 residues. Germline CDR1 and CDR2: WNHNN and SYGVQD (reference sequence). This CDR3 reads CASSGGALASTDTQYF. In DNA, the CDR3 is TGCGCCAGCAGTGGAGGGGCCCTAGCCAGCACAGATACGCAGTATTTT.

This clone was recorded once. The chain joins TRBV5-1 to TRBJ2-2; 11 bases are a match to TRBD1. J lost 10 bases, V lost 6 bases, and 17 bases had no gene match. The CDR3 is 17 residues long. Germline CDR1 and CDR2: SGHRS and YFSETQ. This CDR3 is CASTSTDRGLYSEELFF. CDR3 coding DNA: TGCGCCAGCACCTCAACGGACAGGGGGCTGTATAGCGAGGAGCTGTTTTTT. Drawing the rest from reference TRBV5-1 and TRBJ2-2, the complete variable domain is KAGVTQTPRYLIKTRGQQVTLSCSPISGHRSVSWYQQTPGQGLQFLFEYFSETQRNKGNFPGRFSGRQFSNSRSEMNVSTLELGDSALYLCASTSTDRGLYSEELFFGEGSRLTVL.

The chain recombines TRBV7-8 with TRBJ2-7; 11 bases fit TRBD2. The junction had 4 bases not matched to a gene; V was cut back by 2 bases and J by 7 bases. CDR1 is SGHVS and CDR2 is FQNEAQ in the germline V gene. This CDR3 comprises 14 residues. The CDR3 spells CASSLSRLAGEQYF. The CDR3 nucleotides read TGTGCCAGCAGCTTATCCAGACTAGCGGGGGAGCAGTACTTC.

The chain has TRBV27 and TRBJ2-2; the D is unclear. The V gene lost 10 bases and the J gene lost 9 bases, with 24 bases spanning the gap. From germline, CDR1 is MNHEY and CDR2 SMNVEV (reference sequence). The CDR3 sequence is 15 residues long. As DNA, the CDR3 is TGTGCCACTTCGGCGGAGACACCCTCCGGGCGGGAGCTGTTTTTT. Translating gives CATSAETPSGRELFF.

The J gene is TRBJ2-1, the V gene TRBV9, with 10 bases fitting TRBD2. Germline V gives CDR1 SGDLS, CDR2 YYNGEE. The CDR3 totals 19 residues. J was trimmed by 4 bases and V by 4 bases; bases with no gene match: 17. The CDR3 loop reads CASSPSIGVGTSVYNEQFF. The CDR3 DNA sequence: TGTGCCAGCAGCCCCTCCATAGGGGTAGGGACTAGCGTTTACAATGAGCAGTTCTTC.

J is TRBJ1-6 and V is TRBV6-1; the D is unclear. Trimming left V 4 bases short and J 0 bases short, with 10 bases between. Per germline, CDR1 MNHNS and CDR2 SASEGT. This CDR3 spans 16 amino acids. CDR3 DNA sequence: TGTGCCAGCAGTGGAAAGGGTGGCTCCTATAATTCACCCCTCCACTTT. Protein: CASSGKGGSYNSPLHF.

The chain has TRBV10-3 and TRBJ1-1; 7 bases agree with TRBD1. The germline V gene has CDR1 ENHRY and CDR2 SYGVKD. The CDR3 sequence is 15 residues long. V lost 6 bases to trimming and J lost 0 bases; unmatched junction nucleotides: 7. The CDR3 spells CAISPTGFMNTEAFF. The CDR3 DNA reads TGTGCCATCAGCCCGACAGGGTTCATGAACACTGAAGCTTTCTTT.

The chain joins TRBV5-1 to TRBJ2-1; 8 bases match TRBD2. CDR1 and CDR2 (germline): SGHRS, YFSETQ. This CDR3 has 14 residues. Losses at the gene ends were 5 bases for V and 1 base for J; bases not matched to a gene: 2. CDR3 sequence reads: CASRGTSSYNEQFF. In DNA, the CDR3 is TGCGCCAGCAGGGGGACTAGTTCCTACAATGAGCAGTTCTTC.

The rearrangement uses TRBV7-2 and TRBJ2-1, with a possible D match to TRBD2 (6 bases). The CDR3 sequence is 16 residues long. V was cut by 5 bases and J by 8 bases, with 22 bases left in between. Germline values: CDR1 SGHTA, CDR2 FQGNSA. CDR3 loop: CASSLRVAALPHEQFF. CDR3 sequence (DNA): TGTGCCAGCAGCCTCCGGGTAGCGGCCTTACCCCATGAGCAGTTCTTC.

This rearrangement joins TRBV5-1 to TRBJ1-2; 7 positions match TRBD1. The germline V gene has CDR1 SGHRS and CDR2 YFSETQ. The ends lost 0 bases at V and 2 bases at J; junction bases unmatched: 7. The length of the CDR3 is 16 residues. Here the CDR3 reads CASSLVRDSENYGYTF. CDR3 nucleotide sequence: TGCGCCAGCAGCTTGGTTAGGGACAGCGAAAACTATGGCTACACCTTC.

This chain uses TRBV7-3 with TRBJ2-1, with 9 positions matching TRBD1. CDR1 SGHTA and CDR2 FQGTGA come from the germline V gene. CDR3 size: 14 residues. V shed 5 bases and J 5 bases; nucleotides not matched to a gene: 4. The CDR3 here is CASSPDRGDNEQFF. CDR3 bases: TGTGCCAGCAGCCCGGACAGGGGAGACAATGAGCAGTTCTTC.

The chain recombines TRBV5-4 with TRBJ1-2; 7 nucleotides match TRBD1. Trimming at V came to 4 bases and at J to 8 bases, leaving 8 bases not matched to a gene. This CDR3 has 13 amino acids. Germline lookup yields CDR1 SGHNT and CDR2 YYREEE (reference sequence). Here the CDR3 DNA reads TGTGCCAGCAGCGCGGGGACAGTGTGGGGCTACACCTTC. It specifies CASSAGTVWGYTF.

This rearrangement joins TRBV7-3 to TRBJ2-7, with TRBD2 matching 9 bases. This CDR3 comprises 16 residues. J lost 5 bases, V lost 4 bases, and 12 bases had no gene match. CDR1 and CDR2 (germline): SGHTA, FQGTGA. This CDR3 reads CASSSPGLAGINEQYF. The CDR3 DNA follows: TGTGCCAGCAGCTCCCCCGGGCTAGCGGGAATCAACGAGCAGTACTTC.

The chain combines TRBV5-1 with TRBJ2-1, with 14 bases lining up with TRBD2. The CDR3 has 15 residues. Germline CDR1 reads SGHRS; CDR2 reads YFSETQ. V lost 6 bases and J lost 7; bases outside the gene matches: 6. DNA for the CDR3: TGCGCCAGCAAAGGGACTAGCGGGAGTGGGAATGAGCAGTTCTTC. Translation gives CASKGTSGSGNEQFF.

Here the CDR3 DNA reads TGTGCCAGTAGTATCCGGGCTAGCGGGGACAATGAGCAGTTCTTC. Protein sequence: CASSIRASGDNEQFF. The chain is built from TRBV19 and TRBJ2-1; TRBD2 aligns across 9 bases. The germline V gene has CDR1 LNHDA and CDR2 SQIVND (reference sequence). The CDR3 has 15 residues. V lost 3 bases, J lost 5 bases, and 5 bases stayed unmatched. Supplemented by reference TRBV19 and TRBJ2-1, the full variable domain reads DGGITQSPKYLFRKEGQNVTLSCEQNLNHDAMYWYRQDPGQGLRLIYYSQIVNDFQKGDIAEGYSVSREKKESFPLTVTSAQKNPTAFYLCASSIRASGDNEQFFGPGTRLTVL.